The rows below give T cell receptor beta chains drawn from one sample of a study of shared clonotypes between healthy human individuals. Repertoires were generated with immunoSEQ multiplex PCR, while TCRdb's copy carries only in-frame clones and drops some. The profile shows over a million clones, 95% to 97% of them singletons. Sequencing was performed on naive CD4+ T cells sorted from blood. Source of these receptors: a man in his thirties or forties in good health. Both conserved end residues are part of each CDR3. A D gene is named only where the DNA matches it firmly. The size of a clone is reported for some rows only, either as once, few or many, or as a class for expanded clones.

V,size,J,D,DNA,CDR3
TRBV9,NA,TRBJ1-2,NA,TGTGCCAGCAGCACGCTAGCGGGACTTGCCTATGGCTACACCTTC,CASSTLAGLAYGYTF
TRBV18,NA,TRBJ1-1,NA,TGTGCCAGCTCACAGGACAGAAACACTGAAGCTTTCTTT,CASSQDRNTEAFF
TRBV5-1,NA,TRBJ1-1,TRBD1,TGCGCCAGCAGCATCGGACAGGGGAACACTGAAGCTTTCTTT,CASSIGQGNTEAFF
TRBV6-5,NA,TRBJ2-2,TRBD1,TGTGCCAGCAGTTACTTCGGACAGGCCGGGGAGCTGTTTTTT,CASSYFGQAGELFF
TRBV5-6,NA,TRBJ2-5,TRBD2,TGTGCCAGCAGCTTGGCCGGACTAGCGGGGGAAGAGACCCAGTACTTC,CASSLAGLAGEETQYF
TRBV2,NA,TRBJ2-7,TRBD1,TGTGCCAGCAGGGCCCAGGGGGCTAGAACCTACGAGCAGTACTTC,CASRAQGARTYEQYF
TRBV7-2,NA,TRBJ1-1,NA,TGTGCCAGCAAAAACCAACCGGGGACTGAAGCTTTCTTT,CASKNQPGTEAFF
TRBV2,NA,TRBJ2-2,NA,TGTGCCAGCGGGGGGGCGGGAGCGTACACCGGGGAGCTGTTTTTT,CASGGAGAYTGELFF
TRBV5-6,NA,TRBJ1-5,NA,TGTGCCAGCAGCTTGAGGACAGAGGGGTTTTCGGGTCAGCCCCAGCATTTT,CASSLRTEGFSGQPQHF
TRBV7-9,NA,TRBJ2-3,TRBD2,TGTGCCAGCAGCCTCACGACGACTAGCGGGAGGGGGACAGATACGCAGTATTTT,CASSLTTTSGRGTDTQYF
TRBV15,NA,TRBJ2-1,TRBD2,TGTGCCACCAGCAGAGATATTGGGACTAGCGGCTACCGCATCAATGAGCAGTTCTTC,CATSRDIGTSGYRINEQFF
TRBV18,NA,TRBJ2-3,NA,TGTGCCAGCTCACCTCGGGGTTTTAACACAGATACGCAGTATTTT,CASSPRGFNTDTQYF
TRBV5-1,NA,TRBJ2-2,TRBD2,TGCGCCAGCAACCAAGCGGGAGTACGCACCGGGGAGCTGTTTTTT,CASNQAGVRTGELFF
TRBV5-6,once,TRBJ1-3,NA,TGTGCCAGCAGCTTCGGGGGGGCTGGAAACACCATATATTTT,CASSFGGAGNTIYF
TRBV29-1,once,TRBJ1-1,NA,TGCAGTTGTATAGGGACTTATAACACTGAAGCTTTCTTT,CSCIGTYNTEAFF
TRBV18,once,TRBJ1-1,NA,TGTGCCAGCTCACCGGGCAGGGCCGTCCATGAAGCTTTCTTT,CASSPGRAVHEAFF
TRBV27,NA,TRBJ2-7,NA,TGTGCCAGCTCGTACGCCGGGATACTGGGGAGTGAGCAGTACTTC,CASSYAGILGSEQYF
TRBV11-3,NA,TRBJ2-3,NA,TGTGCCAGCAGTAGGGGCGCGGGGACGCAGTATTTT,CASSRGAGTQYF
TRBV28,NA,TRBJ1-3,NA,TGTGCCAGCACCCTTGTACAGGGAAATGGTGGAAACACCATATATTTT,CASTLVQGNGGNTIYF
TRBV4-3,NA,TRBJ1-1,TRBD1,TGCGCCAGCAGATCCGGGACAGGGAGTGGGACTGAAGCTTTCTTT,CASRSGTGSGTEAFF
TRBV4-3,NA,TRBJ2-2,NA,TGCGCCAGCAGCCAGGTCAGACTCGCCTTCACCGGGGAGCTGTTTTTT,CASSQVRLAFTGELFF
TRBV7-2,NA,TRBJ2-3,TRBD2,TGTGCCAGCAGCTCCAGTAAGACTAGCGCCCGGGGAACAGATACGCAGTATTTT,CASSSSKTSARGTDTQYF
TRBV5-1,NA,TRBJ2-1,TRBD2,TGCGCCAGCAGCTTGCACGGATCCGGGACTAGCCTACACAGAGCCTACAATGAGCAGTTCTTC,CASSLHGSGTSLHRAYNEQFF
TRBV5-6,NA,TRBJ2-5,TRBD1,TGTGCCAGCAGAATGACAGGGCGGGAGACCCAGTACTTC,CASRMTGRETQYF
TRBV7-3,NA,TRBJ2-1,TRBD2,TGTGCCAGCAGCTTAAAAGTCCTAGCGGGAGTGTCCTACAATGAGCAGTTCTTC,CASSLKVLAGVSYNEQFF
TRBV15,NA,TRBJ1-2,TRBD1,TGTGCCACCAGCAGAGAAGACAGGGGGCTTTATGGCTACACCTTC,CATSREDRGLYGYTF
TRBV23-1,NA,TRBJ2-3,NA,TGCGCCAGCAGTCAATCGAGGGACCGGGGAACGAACACAGATACGCAGTATTTT,CASSQSRDRGTNTDTQYF
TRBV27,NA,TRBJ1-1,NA,TGTGCCAGCAGTCCCCTCGTTTCGGAGACTGAAGCTTTCTTT,CASSPLVSETEAFF
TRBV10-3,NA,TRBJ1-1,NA,TGTGCCATCAGACCGGACAATCTCAACACTGAAGCTTTCTTT,CAIRPDNLNTEAFF
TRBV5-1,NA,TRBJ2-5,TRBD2,TGCGCCAGCAGCCCGGGACTAGCGGGCCAAGAGACCCAGTACTTC,CASSPGLAGQETQYF
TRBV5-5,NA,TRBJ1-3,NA,TGTGCCAGCAGGCGAGCAGGTGCAGGAATCTCTGGAAACACCATATATTTT,CASRRAGAGISGNTIYF
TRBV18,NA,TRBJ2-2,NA,TGTGCCAGCTCACCCACCGAGGCAGCTCTGAACACCGGGGAGCTGTTTTTT,CASSPTEAALNTGELFF
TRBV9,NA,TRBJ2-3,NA,TGTGCCAGCAGCGTCACTAGCACAGATACGCAGTATTTT,CASSVTSTDTQYF
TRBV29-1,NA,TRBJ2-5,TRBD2,TGCAGCGGGTTTACTAGCGGGACCCAAGAGACCCAGTACTTC,CSGFTSGTQETQYF
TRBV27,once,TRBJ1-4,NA,TGTGCCAGCAGTTTAAACCGGGGGTGGGGTGAAAAACTGTTTTTT,CASSLNRGWGEKLFF
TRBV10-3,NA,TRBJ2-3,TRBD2,TGTGCCACCGGACTCCTAGCGGGAGAAAGAGATACGCAGTATTTT,CATGLLAGERDTQYF
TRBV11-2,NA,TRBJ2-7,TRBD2,TGTGCCAGCAGCTCCAATCATGGCGGGAGGGCGTACGAGCAGTACTTC,CASSSNHGGRAYEQYF
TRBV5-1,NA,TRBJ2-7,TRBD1,TGCGCCAGCAGGCCCGGGACAGGCACCTACGAGCAGTACTTC,CASRPGTGTYEQYF
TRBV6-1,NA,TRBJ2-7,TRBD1,TGTGCCAGCAGTAAAGGTGGGACAGGGGTACAGACCTACGAGCAGTACTTC,CASSKGGTGVQTYEQYF
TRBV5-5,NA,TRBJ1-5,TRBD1,TGTGCCAGCAGCGTGGGGACAGGACGGAGCAATCAGCCCCAGCATTTT,CASSVGTGRSNQPQHF
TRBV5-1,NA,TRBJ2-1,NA,TGCGCCAGCAGCTTGGTTCAGGGACGGGATGAGCAGTTCTTC,CASSLVQGRDEQFF
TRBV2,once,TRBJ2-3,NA,TGTGCCAGCGGAGAGACTAGCACAGATACGCAGTATTTT,CASGETSTDTQYF
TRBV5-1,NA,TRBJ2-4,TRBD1,TGCGCCAGCAGCTCGGCGGACAGGGCGAACATTCAGTACTTC,CASSSADRANIQYF
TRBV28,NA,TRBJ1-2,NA,TGTGCCAGCAGCTCATCCGGAAGGTGGGGGGGGTTGGCTAACTATGGCTACACCTTC,CASSSSGRWGGLANYGYTF
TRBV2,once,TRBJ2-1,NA,TGTGCCAGCAGTGAGGAACAGGGAAGGCCCTACAATGAGCAGTTCTTC,CASSEEQGRPYNEQFF
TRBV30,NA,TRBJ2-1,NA,TGTGCCTGGAGTGGAGTAGGTCGGGAGCAGTTCTTC,CAWSGVGREQFF
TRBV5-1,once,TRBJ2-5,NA,TGCGCCAGCAGCTCGCGCTGGGGAGAGACCCAGTACTTC,CASSSRWGETQYF
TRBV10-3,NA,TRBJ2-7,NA,TGTGCCATCAGTGACAGACTAGACTCCTACGAGCAGTACTTC,CAISDRLDSYEQYF